The 20 T cell receptor beta chains reported below all come from one sample, sequenced in a study of blood T cell repertoires in COVID-19. Assay used: immunoSEQ multiplex PCR; TCRdb lists only in-frame clones, some missing. The table has tens of thousands of clones, around 80% seen once. The sample was peripheral blood. These receptor sequences come from a woman of 80 years or more with acute or convalescent COVID-19.

V is TRBV7-6 and J is TRBJ2-5; 10 bases align to TRBD2. The CDR3 is made up of 16 amino acids. V was clipped by 3 bases and J by 3 bases; unmatched bases: 7. Germline lookup yields CDR1 SGHVS and CDR2 FNYEAQ. The CDR3 loop reads CASSFRVGTSEETQYF. In DNA form, the CDR3 reads TGTGCCAGCAGCTTCCGTGTGGGGACTAGCGAAGAGACCCAGTACTTC.

For the CDR3, the DNA is TGTGCCACCAGTGATAGTAGCACCTACGAGCAGTACTTC. It translates to CATSDSSTYEQYF. The rearrangement joins TRBV24-1 to TRBJ2-7; D not resolved. V gave up 3 bases and J gave up 2 bases, with 7 bases separating them. CDR3 length: 13 amino acids. CDR1 is KGHDR, CDR2 SFDVKD, per germline.

The rearrangement joins TRBV27 to TRBJ2-1, with TRBD1 identical over 7 bases. After removal of 5 bases from V and 3 bases from J, the junction contained 7 bases not matched to a gene. The CDR3 spans 15 residues. Looked up from germline, CDR1 is MNHEY and CDR2 is SMNVEV (reference sequence). The CDR3 DNA sequence: TGTGCCAGCAGTCCGACAGGGTTCTTCTACAATGAGCAGTTCTTC. It encodes CASSPTGFFYNEQFF.

This clone was recorded many times. This chain links TRBV28 with TRBJ2-5; D is perhaps TRBD1 (6 bases). The CDR3 totals 13 residues. CDR1 is MDHEN, CDR2 SYDVKM, per germline. Trimming took 6 bases from V and 4 from J, leaving 12 bases between them. CDR3 loop: CASRQQGPETQYF. In DNA, the CDR3 is TGTGCCAGCAGGCAACAGGGCCCAGAGACCCAGTACTTC. The variable domain in full, completed from reference TRBV28 and TRBJ2-5, reads DVKVTQSSRYLVKRTGEKVFLECVQDMDHENMFWYRQDPGLGLRLIYFSYDVKMKEKGDIPEGYSVSREKKERFSLILESASTNQTSMYLCASRQQGPETQYFGPGTRLLVL.

The chain combines TRBV28 with TRBJ1-4; no clear D. The CDR3 spans 13 residues. Trimming shortened V by 7 bases and J by 6 bases, and 12 bases separated the two germline ends. The V gene's germline CDR1 is MDHEN and CDR2 SYDVKM. CDR3 coding DNA: TGTGCCAGCAATGGTCCGACTGATGAAAAACTGTTTTTT. This sequence encodes CASNGPTDEKLFF.

This clone was detected only a few times. The gene calls are TRBV18 and TRBJ2-5; no clear D gene. The V gene's germline CDR1 is KGHSH and CDR2 LQKENI. The CDR3 length is 14 residues. V was cut by 3 bases and J by 0 bases, with 8 bases left in between. This chain's CDR3 is CASSPPQYQETQYF. The DNA of the CDR3 is TGTGCCAGCTCACCCCCCCAGTACCAAGAGACCCAGTACTTC.

The chain joins TRBV19 to TRBJ2-3; 9 bases align to TRBD2. This CDR3 region has 17 residues. The germline gives CDR1 LNHDA, CDR2 SQIVND (reference sequence). After removal of 1 base from V and 4 bases from J, the junction contained 9 bases not matched to a gene. The DNA for the CDR3 is TGTGCCAGTAGTATAGTGGGGACTCGCGGGAGGGCAGATACGCAGTATTTT. This encodes CASSIVGTRGRADTQYF.

This clone was seen a handful of times. The rearrangement links TRBV5-5 to TRBJ2-7, with a weak D call TRBD1 (5 bases). Looked up from germline, CDR1 is SGHKS and CDR2 is YYEKEE (reference sequence). The CDR3 covers 14 residues. V lost 3 bases, J lost 5 bases, and 15 bases lay in between. The CDR3 bases are TGTGCCAGCAGCTCAATGTCAGGGTGGGACGAGCAGTACTTC. Protein product: CASSSMSGWDEQYF.

CDR3 amino acids: CASRRTSSYEQYF. The DNA for the CDR3 is TGTGCCAGCAGAAGGACAAGCTCCTACGAGCAGTACTTC. The gene calls are TRBV12-3 or TRBV12-4 and TRBJ2-7; tentatively, D is TRBD1 (5 bases). This CDR3 contains 13 residues. Trimming cost V 6 bases and J 0 bases, with 9 bases left between them.

This clone has a single count. The rearrangement uses TRBV6-2 or TRBV6-3 and TRBJ2-6; a weak D match, TRBD1 (7 bases). Germline V lookup: CDR1 MNHEY, CDR2 SVGEGT. The CDR3 covers 15 residues. V was cut by 5 bases and J by 2 bases, with 10 bases left in between. The CDR3 nucleotides are TGTGCCAGCAGTCAGGGGGGAGCTGGGGCCAACGTCCTGACTTTC. Translated: CASSQGGAGANVLTF.

This chain links TRBV6-2 or TRBV6-3 with TRBJ2-7; 10 nucleotides match TRBD2. The CDR3 consists of 14 residues. Trimming at V came to 5 bases and at J to 6 bases, leaving 7 bases not matched to a gene. Germline V gives CDR1 MNHEY, CDR2 SVGEGT. The CDR3 region has the DNA TGTGCCAGCAGTGATCTAGCGGGAGAAGGCGAGCAGTACTTC. Translating gives CASSDLAGEGEQYF.

This clone was found a few times. The sample contains more than one DNA sequence encoding this CDR3. This sequence joins TRBV7-9 and TRBJ2-5; 14 bases match TRBD2. V was pared by 4 bases and J by 5 bases, with 3 bases of the junction left unmatched. Per germline, CDR1 SEHNR and CDR2 FQNEAQ (reference sequence). The CDR3 sequence is 15 residues long. Here the CDR3 DNA reads TGTGCCAGCAGCTCCGGGACTAGCGGGAGTGAGACCCAGTACTTC. Its translation: CASSSGTSGSETQYF.

J is TRBJ1-1 and V is TRBV3-1 (or the pseudogene TRBV3-2), with D possibly matching TRBD1 (5 bases). This CDR3 region has 15 residues. The germline V gene has CDR1 LGHDT and CDR2 YNNKEL (reference sequence). Trimming took off 1 base at V and 3 bases at J, with 12 bases between the two ends. The CDR3 loop is CASSQGGGWDTEAFF. CDR3 nucleotide sequence: TGTGCCAGCAGCCAAGGGGGGGGATGGGACACTGAAGCTTTCTTT.

The chain recombines TRBV3-1 (or the pseudogene TRBV3-2) with TRBJ1-1, with unresolved D. CDR1 and CDR2 (germline): LGHDT, YNNKEL (reference sequence). V lost 1 base and J lost 4, with 13 bases in between. The CDR3 extends over 15 amino acids. The CDR3 reads CASSQVVQRGTEAFF. CDR3 coding DNA: TGTGCCAGCAGCCAAGTAGTTCAGCGGGGCACTGAAGCTTTCTTT.

By share, this clone ranks as large. The chain combines TRBV7-9 with TRBJ1-1, with D tentatively TRBD1 (5 bases). Deletions cut 2 bases from V and 5 bases from J, with 27 bases between. This CDR3 spans 19 amino acids. Germline lookup yields CDR1 SEHNR and CDR2 FQNEAQ (reference sequence). The CDR3 DNA is TGTGCCAGCAGCTTAAGGGAGGGGACGGGGACCCTCACCAGGACTGAAGCTTTCTTT. Translating it yields CASSLREGTGTLTRTEAFF. Full variable domain (remainder filled in from reference TRBV7-9 and TRBJ1-1): DTGVSQNPRHKITKRGQNVTFRCDPISEHNRLYWYRQTLGQGPEFLTYFQNEAQLEKSRLLSDRFSAERPKGSFSTLEIQRTEQGDSAMYLCASSLREGTGTLTRTEAFFGQGTRLTVV.

The chain is built from TRBV4-1 and TRBJ2-1; TRBD2 might be the D (5 bases). Trimming stripped 0 bases from V and 2 bases from J, with 8 bases between. The length of the CDR3 is 15 residues. Germline assignment: CDR1 MGHRA and CDR2 YSYEKL. The CDR3 sequence: CASSQEEVPYNEQFF. The CDR3 nucleotides read TGCGCCAGCAGCCAAGAGGAGGTCCCCTACAATGAGCAGTTCTTC.

J is TRBJ1-2 and V is TRBV27; 12 bases are shared with TRBD1. Looked up from germline, CDR1 is MNHEY and CDR2 is SMNVEV (reference sequence). The length of the CDR3 is 15 residues. Trimming cost V 4 bases and J 4 bases; bases outside gene matches: 4. The CDR3: CASSSPGQGAYGYTF. In DNA, the CDR3 is TGTGCCAGCAGTTCCCCGGGACAGGGGGCCTATGGCTACACCTTC.

The rearrangement uses TRBV5-1 and TRBJ2-1; 7 bases fit TRBD2. CDR1 and CDR2 from the germline V gene are SGHRS and YFSETQ. The ends lost 4 bases at V and 6 bases at J; junction bases unmatched: 10. This CDR3 is 15 amino acids long. The CDR3 region is CASSAKTGTTNEQFF. The CDR3 DNA is TGCGCCAGCAGCGCAAAGACCGGGACTACCAATGAGCAGTTCTTC.

CDR3 protein: CASSGLAGTYEQYF. The CDR3 DNA reads TGTGCCAGCTCAGGACTAGCGGGAACCTACGAGCAGTACTTC. The chain carries TRBV18 and TRBJ2-7; 12 positions agree with TRBD2. This CDR3 has 14 residues. The V gene's germline CDR1 is KGHSH and CDR2 LQKENI. V lost 5 bases and J lost 2; bases outside the gene matches: 1.

V and J are TRBV29-1 and TRBJ2-1; TRBD2 matches 9 bases. Germline CDR1 is SQVTM and CDR2 is ANQGSEA. V lost 7 bases, J lost 5 bases, and 12 bases stayed unmatched. This CDR3 spans 15 amino acids. The CDR3 reads CSAVRAGGFNNEQFF. CDR3 nucleotide sequence: TGCAGCGCCGTCCGAGCGGGAGGATTTAACAATGAGCAGTTCTTC.